This T cell receptor beta chain was captured in a study of blood T cell repertoires in COVID-19. Study-level information: Material from acute and convalescent COVID-19 was sourced from the United States, Italy and Spain. Sources were T cells, B-cell-depleted T cells, or PBMCs; the material itself was cDNA or gDNA.

Profiled with immunoSEQ multiplex PCR; TCRdb holds only in-frame clones, not every one. This table has tens of thousands of clones, roughly four fifths appearing once. This CDR3 contains 16 residues. From germline, CDR1 is SGHDN and CDR2 FVKESK. V was cut by 2 bases and J by 8 bases, with 21 bases left in between. Sequenced: peripheral blood. This receptor was obtained from a man aged 45-60 years with active or convalescent COVID-19. The rearrangement uses TRBV14 and TRBJ1-2; D not certain. The CDR3 sequence: CASSQTNQPAWRGYTF. The CDR3 coding sequence is TGTGCCAGCAGCCAAACCAATCAGCCCGCTTGGAGGGGCTACACCTTC.